This T cell receptor (beta chain) was captured in a study of T cell changes during pregnancy in multiple sclerosis. TCRdb keeps only in-frame clones here, not all; method: immunoSEQ multiplex PCR. The repertoire includes tens of thousands of clones, about 92% of them detected once, and approximately 0.21% sits in the top ten. The sample consisted of CD4+ T cells from peripheral blood mononuclear cells, taken in the second trimester of pregnancy. The source of this sequence is a female donor with multiple sclerosis, enrolled in a pregnancy study.

DNA for the CDR3: TGTGCCAGCAGCCCGATCCAAGAGTCCGGGGAGCTGTTTTTT. This codes for CASSPIQESGELFF. The chain couples TRBV7-9 to TRBJ2-2, with D hard to call. V lost 5 bases, J lost 6 bases, and 13 bases lay in between. In germline, CDR1 is SEHNR, CDR2 FQNEAQ (reference sequence). The CDR3 contains 14 residues. Full variable domain (remainder filled in from reference TRBV7-9 and TRBJ2-2): DTGVSQNPRHKITKRGQNVTFRCDPISEHNRLYWYRQTLGQGPEFLTYFQNEAQLEKSRLLSDRFSAERPKGSFSTLEIQRTEQGDSAMYLCASSPIQESGELFFGEGSRLTVL.